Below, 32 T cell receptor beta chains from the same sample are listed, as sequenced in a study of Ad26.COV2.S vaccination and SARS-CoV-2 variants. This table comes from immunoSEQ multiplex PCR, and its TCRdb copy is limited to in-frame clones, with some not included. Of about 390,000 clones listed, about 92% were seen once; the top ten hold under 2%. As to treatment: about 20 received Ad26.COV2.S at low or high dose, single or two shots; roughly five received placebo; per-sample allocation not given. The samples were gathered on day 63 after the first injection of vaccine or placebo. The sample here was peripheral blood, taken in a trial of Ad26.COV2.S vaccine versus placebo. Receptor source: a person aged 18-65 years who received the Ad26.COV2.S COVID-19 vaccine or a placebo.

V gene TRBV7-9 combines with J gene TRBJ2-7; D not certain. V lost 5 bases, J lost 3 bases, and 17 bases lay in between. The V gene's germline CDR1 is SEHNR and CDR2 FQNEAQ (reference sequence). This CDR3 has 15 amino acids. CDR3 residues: CASSHTDGAHYEQYF. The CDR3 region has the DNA TGTGCCAGCAGCCACACGGACGGAGCTCACTACGAGCAGTACTTC.

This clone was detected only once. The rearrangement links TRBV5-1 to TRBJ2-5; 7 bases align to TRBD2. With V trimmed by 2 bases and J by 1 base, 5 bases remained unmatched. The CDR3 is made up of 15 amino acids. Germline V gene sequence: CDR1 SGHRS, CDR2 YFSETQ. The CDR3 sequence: CASSLVSGGQETQYF. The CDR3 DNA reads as TGCGCCAGCAGCTTAGTATCGGGGGGCCAAGAGACCCAGTACTTC.

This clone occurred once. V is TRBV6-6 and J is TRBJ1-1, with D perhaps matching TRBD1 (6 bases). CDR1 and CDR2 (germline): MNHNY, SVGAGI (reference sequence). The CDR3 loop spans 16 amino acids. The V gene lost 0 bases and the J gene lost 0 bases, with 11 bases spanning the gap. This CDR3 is CASSYSKTGLNTEAFF. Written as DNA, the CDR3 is TGTGCCAGCAGTTACTCGAAAACAGGGCTGAACACTGAAGCTTTCTTT.

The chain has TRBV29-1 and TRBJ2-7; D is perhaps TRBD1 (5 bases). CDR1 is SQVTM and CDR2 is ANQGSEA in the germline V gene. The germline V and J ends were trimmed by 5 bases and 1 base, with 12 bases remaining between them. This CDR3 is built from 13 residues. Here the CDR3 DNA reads TGCAGCGTTTATAACGGACAATCCTACGAGCAGTACTTC. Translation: CSVYNGQSYEQYF.

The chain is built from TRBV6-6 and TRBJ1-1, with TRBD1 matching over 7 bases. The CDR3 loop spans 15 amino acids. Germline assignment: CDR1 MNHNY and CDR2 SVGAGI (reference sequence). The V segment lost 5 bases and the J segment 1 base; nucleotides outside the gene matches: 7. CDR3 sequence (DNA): TGTGCCAGCAGTCGAAGACAGGGCGGGAACACTGAAGCTTTCTTT. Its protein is CASSRRQGGNTEAFF.

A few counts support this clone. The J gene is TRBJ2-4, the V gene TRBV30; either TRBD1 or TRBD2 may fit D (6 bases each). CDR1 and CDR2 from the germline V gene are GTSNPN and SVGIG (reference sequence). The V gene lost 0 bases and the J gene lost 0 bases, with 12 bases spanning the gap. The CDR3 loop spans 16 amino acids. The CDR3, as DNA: TGTGCCTGGAGTGTACGTGGGGGGCTAGCCAAAAACATTCAGTACTTC. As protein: CAWSVRGGLAKNIQYF.

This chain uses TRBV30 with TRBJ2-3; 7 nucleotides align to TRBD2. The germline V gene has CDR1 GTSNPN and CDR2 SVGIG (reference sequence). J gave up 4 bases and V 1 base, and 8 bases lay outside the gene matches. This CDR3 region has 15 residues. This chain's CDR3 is CAWSATGGQADTQYF. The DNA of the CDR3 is TGTGCCTGGAGTGCGACGGGGGGTCAGGCAGATACGCAGTATTTT. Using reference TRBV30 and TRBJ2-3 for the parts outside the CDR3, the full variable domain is SQTIHQWPATLVQPVGSPLSLECTVEGTSNPNLYWYRQAAGRGLQLLFYSVGIGQISSEVPQNLSASRPQDRQFILSSKKLLLSDSGFYLCAWSATGGQADTQYFGPGTRLTVL.

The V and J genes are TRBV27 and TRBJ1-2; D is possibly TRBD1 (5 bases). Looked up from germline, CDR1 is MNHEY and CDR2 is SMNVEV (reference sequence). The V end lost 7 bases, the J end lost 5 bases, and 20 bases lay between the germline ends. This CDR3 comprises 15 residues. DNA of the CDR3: TGTGCCAGCACCGCAACCAGGGCCGGGAGGTATGGCTACACCTTC. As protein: CASTATRAGRYGYTF.

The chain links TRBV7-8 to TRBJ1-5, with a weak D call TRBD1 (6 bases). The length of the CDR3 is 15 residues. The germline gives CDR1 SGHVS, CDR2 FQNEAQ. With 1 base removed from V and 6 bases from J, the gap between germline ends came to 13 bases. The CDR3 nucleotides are TGTGCCAGCAGCTTAGGAGCGGGGGCCGGTCAGCCCCAGCATTTT. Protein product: CASSLGAGAGQPQHF.

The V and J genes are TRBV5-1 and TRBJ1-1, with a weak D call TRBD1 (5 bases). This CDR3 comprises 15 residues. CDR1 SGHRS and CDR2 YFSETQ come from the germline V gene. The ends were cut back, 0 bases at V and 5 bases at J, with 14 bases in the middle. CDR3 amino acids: CASSLADREGTEAFF. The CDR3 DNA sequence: TGCGCCAGCAGCTTGGCCGATAGGGAGGGGACTGAAGCTTTCTTT.

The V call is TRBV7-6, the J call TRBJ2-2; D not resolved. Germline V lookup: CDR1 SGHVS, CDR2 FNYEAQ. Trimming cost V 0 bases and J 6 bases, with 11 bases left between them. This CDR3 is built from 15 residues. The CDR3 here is CASSLAQGRPGELFF. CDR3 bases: TGTGCCAGCAGCTTAGCCCAAGGACGGCCCGGGGAGCTGTTTTTT.

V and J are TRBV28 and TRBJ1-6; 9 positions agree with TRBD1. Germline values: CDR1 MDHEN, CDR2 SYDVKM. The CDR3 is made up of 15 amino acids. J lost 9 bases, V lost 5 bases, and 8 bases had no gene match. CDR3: CASSPRDRDRSPLHF. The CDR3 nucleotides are TGTGCCAGCAGTCCACGGGACAGGGATCGTTCACCCCTCCACTTT.

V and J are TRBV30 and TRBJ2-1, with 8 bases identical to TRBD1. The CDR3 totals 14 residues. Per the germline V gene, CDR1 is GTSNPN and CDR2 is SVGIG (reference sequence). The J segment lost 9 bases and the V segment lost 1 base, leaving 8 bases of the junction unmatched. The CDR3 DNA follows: TGTGCCTGGAGTGGGGCAGGGGGCTATAGTGAGCAGTTCTTC. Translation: CAWSGAGGYSEQFF.

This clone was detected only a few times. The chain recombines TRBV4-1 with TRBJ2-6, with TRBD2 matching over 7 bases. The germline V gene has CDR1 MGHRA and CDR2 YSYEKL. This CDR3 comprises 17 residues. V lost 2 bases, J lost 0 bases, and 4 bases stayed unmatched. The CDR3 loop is CASSQTSDASGANVLTF. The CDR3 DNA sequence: TGCGCCAGCAGCCAAACTAGCGACGCCTCTGGGGCCAACGTCCTGACTTTC.

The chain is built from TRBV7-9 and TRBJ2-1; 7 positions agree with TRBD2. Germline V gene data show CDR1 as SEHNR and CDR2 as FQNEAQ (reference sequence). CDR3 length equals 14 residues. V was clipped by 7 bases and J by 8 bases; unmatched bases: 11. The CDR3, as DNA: TGTGCCAGCACCATGGGGGGGTTTTTAGATGAGCAGTTCTTC. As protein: CASTMGGFLDEQFF.

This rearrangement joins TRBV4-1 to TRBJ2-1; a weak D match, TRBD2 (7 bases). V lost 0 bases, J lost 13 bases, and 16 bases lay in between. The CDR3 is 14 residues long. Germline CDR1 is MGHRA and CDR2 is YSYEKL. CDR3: CASSQDGGGGPQFF. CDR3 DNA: TGCGCCAGCAGCCAAGATGGAGGGGGGGGGCCACAGTTCTTC.

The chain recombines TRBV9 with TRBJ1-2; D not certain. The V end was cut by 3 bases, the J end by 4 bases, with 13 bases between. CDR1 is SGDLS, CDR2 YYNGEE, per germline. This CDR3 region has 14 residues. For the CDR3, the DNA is TGTGCCAGCAGCGCCCAAAGGGCGCCCTATGGCTACACCTTC. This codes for CASSAQRAPYGYTF.

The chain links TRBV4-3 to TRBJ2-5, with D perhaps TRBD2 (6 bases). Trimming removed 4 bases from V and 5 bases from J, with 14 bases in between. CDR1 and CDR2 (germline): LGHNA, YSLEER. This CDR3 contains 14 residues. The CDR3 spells CASSLARGGETQYF. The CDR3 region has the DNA TGCGCCAGCAGCCTTGCGCGGGGCGGGGAGACCCAGTACTTC.

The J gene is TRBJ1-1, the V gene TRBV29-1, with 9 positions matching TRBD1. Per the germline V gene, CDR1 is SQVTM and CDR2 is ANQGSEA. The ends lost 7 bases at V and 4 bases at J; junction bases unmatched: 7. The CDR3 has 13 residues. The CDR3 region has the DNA TGCAGCGCAGGGGACAGGGCTAGCACTGAAGCTTTCTTT. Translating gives CSAGDRASTEAFF.

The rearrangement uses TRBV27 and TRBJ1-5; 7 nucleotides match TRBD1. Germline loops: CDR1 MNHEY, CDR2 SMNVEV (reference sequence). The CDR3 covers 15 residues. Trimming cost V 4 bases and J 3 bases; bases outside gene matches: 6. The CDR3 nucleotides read TGTGCCAGCAGTTGGACGGGACAGCCCAATCAGCCCCAGCATTTT. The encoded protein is CASSWTGQPNQPQHF.

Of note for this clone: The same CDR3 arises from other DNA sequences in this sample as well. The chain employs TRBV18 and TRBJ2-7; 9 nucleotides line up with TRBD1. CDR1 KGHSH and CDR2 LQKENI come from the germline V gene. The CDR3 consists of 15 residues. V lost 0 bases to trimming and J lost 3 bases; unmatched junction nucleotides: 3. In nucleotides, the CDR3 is TGTGCCAGCTCACCACCCGGACAGGGGAACTACGAGCAGTACTTC. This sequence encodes CASSPPGQGNYEQYF.

The DNA of the CDR3 is TGCGCCAGCAGCCGAGGACCTGTGAGGTCGTCCGGGGAGCTGTTTTTT. It is translated as CASSRGPVRSSGELFF. The gene calls are TRBV4-1 and TRBJ2-2, with unresolved D. CDR1 and CDR2 (germline): MGHRA, YSYEKL. CDR3 length: 16 residues. The V end was cut by 4 bases, the J end by 6 bases, with 18 bases between.

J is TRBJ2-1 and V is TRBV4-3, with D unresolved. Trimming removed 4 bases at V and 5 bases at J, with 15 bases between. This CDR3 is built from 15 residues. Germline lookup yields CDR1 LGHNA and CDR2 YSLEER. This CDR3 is CASSRGTGDNNEQFF. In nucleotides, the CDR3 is TGCGCCAGCAGCCGTGGAACGGGCGACAACAATGAGCAGTTCTTC.

The CDR3 DNA reads TGTGCCAGCAGCTTGGGGGGGAATGGTGGGCAGTACTTC. This sequence encodes CASSLGGNGGQYF. The chain links TRBV7-2 to TRBJ2-7; TRBD2 matches at 7 bases. Per germline, CDR1 SGHTA and CDR2 FQGNSA. This CDR3 comprises 13 residues. J gave up 9 bases and V 3 bases, and 8 bases lay outside the gene matches.

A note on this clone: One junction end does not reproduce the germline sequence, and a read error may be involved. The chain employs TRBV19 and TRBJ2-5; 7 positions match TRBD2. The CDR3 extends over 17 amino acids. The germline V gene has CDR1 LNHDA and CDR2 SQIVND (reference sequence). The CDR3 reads CASSIAAKRGPGEAQYF. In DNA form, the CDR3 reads TGTGCCAGTAGTATAGCGGCTAAGCGGGGCCCGGGAGAGGCCCAGTACTTC.

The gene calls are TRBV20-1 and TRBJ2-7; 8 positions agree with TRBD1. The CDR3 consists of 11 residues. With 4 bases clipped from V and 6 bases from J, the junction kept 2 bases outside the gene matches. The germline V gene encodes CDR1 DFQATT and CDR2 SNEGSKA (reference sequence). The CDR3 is CSAKQGVEQYF. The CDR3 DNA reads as TGCAGTGCTAAACAGGGGGTCGAGCAGTACTTC.

The CDR3 coding sequence is TGTGCCAGCAGCTTAGGGGTTTCTGGAAACACCATATATTTT. This translates into CASSLGVSGNTIYF. The rearrangement uses TRBV7-2 and TRBJ1-3; D is undetermined. Germline V gene data show CDR1 as SGHTA and CDR2 as FQGNSA. V was clipped by 1 base and J by 1 base, with 5 bases between them. This CDR3 region has 14 residues.

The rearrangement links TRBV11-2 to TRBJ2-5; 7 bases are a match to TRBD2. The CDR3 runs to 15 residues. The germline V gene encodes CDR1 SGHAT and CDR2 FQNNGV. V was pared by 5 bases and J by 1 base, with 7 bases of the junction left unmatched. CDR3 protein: CASSPGLRGQETQYF. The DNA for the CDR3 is TGTGCCAGCAGCCCGGGACTAAGAGGCCAAGAGACCCAGTACTTC. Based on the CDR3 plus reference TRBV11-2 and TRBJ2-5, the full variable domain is EAGVAQSPRYKIIEKRQSVAFWCNPISGHATLYWYQQILGQGPKLLIQFQNNGVVDDSQLPKDRFSAERLKGVDSTLKIQPAKLEDSAVYLCASSPGLRGQETQYFGPGTRLLVL.

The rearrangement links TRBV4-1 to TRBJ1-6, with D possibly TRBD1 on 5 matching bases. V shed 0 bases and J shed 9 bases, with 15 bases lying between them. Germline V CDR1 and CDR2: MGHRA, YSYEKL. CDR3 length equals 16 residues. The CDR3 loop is CASSQEVPRGVSPLHF. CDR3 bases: TGCGCCAGCAGCCAAGAAGTCCCTAGGGGTGTTTCACCCCTCCACTTT.

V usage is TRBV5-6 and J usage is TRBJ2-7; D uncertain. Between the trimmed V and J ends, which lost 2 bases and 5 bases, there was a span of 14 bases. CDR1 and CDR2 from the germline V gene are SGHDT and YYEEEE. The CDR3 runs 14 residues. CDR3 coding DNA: TGTGCCAGCAGCTTTTGGAGAATAGCTAACGAGCAGTACTTC. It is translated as CASSFWRIANEQYF.

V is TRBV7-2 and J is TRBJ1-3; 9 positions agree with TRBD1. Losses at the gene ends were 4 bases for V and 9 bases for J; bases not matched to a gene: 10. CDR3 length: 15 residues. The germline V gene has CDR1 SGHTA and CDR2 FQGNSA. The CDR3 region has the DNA TGTGCCAGCAGCTCAAAGGGACAGGGCCGATCCACCATATATTTT. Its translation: CASSSKGQGRSTIYF.

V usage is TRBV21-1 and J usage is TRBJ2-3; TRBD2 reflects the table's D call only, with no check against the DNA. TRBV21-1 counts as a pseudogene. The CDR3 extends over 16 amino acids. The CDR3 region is CASSKAGGGPSGTQYF. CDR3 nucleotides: TGTGCCAGCAGCAAAGCGGGCGGGGGTCCCTCTGGGACGCAGTATTTT.